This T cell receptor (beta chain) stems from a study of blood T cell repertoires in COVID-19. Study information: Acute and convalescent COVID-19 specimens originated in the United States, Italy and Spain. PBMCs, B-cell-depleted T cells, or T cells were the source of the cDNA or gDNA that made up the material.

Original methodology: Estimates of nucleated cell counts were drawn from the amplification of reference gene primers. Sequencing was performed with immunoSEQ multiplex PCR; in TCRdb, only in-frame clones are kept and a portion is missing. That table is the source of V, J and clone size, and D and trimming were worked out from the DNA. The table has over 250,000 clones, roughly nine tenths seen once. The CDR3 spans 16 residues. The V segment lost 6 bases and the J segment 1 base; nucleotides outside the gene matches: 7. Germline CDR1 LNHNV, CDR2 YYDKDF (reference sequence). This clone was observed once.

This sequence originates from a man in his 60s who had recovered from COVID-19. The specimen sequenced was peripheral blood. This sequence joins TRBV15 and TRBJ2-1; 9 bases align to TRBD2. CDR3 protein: CATRGGSGGSYNEQFF. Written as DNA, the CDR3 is TGTGCCACCAGGGGGGGGAGCGGGGGGTCCTACAATGAGCAGTTCTTC.